The clone carrying this T cell receptor beta chain has just a few counts. Expressed TCRB transcripts were sequenced after all isolated RNA was converted to cDNA. Assay used: immunoSEQ multiplex PCR; TCRdb lists only in-frame clones, some missing. The sample records about 290,000 clones, under 8.5% being singletons. The germline V gene has CDR1 KGHSH and CDR2 LQKENI. The CDR3 totals 14 residues. V was cut by 3 bases and J by 4 bases, with 12 bases left in between. The source of the sample is a study of beta chain features in type 1 diabetes. J is TRBJ1-2 and V is TRBV18; no definite D call. Sequenced material: central memory CD4+ T cells from blood. This sequence originates from a woman between 18 and 29 years old in good health. In DNA, the CDR3 is TGTGCCAGCTCACCCGTCACAGACACCTATGGCTACACCTTC. Encoded protein: CASSPVTDTYGYTF.